A selection of T cell receptor beta chains follows, all from one sample in a study of Ad26.COV2.S vaccination and SARS-CoV-2 variants. The method was immunoSEQ multiplex PCR; TCRdb's version includes in-frame clones alone and lacks a portion of them. Of about 350,000 clones listed, about 88% were seen once; the top ten hold around 6.1%. Source: peripheral blood, taken in a trial of Ad26.COV2.S vaccine versus placebo. All receptors come from a person aged 18-60 years who received the Ad26.COV2.S COVID-19 vaccine or a placebo. Each CDR3 is given with its conserved first and last residue. A D gene is named only where the DNA matches it firmly. Clone size is stated in some rows and not others, as once, few, many or a class when expanded.

J gene | D gene | clone size | V gene | CDR3 protein | CDR3 DNA
TRBJ2-1 | . | . | TRBV10-3 | CAISESLNPHNEQFF | TGTGCCATCAGTGAGAGTCTGAACCCCCACAATGAGCAGTTCTTC
TRBJ2-1 | . | . | TRBV28 | CASKWQGLGNEQFF | TGTGCCAGCAAATGGCAGGGGCTGGGCAATGAGCAGTTCTTC
TRBJ1-2 | TRBD1 | . | TRBV30 | CAWGRGTGGGYTF | TGTGCCTGGGGGAGGGGGACAGGAGGTGGCTACACCTTC
TRBJ2-1 | TRBD2 | . | TRBV27 | CAISRLAGGREQFF | TGTGCCATCTCCCGACTAGCGGGAGGCCGTGAGCAGTTCTTC
TRBJ2-7 | . | . | TRBV3-1/TRBV3-2 | CASSQRGEPYEQYF | TGTGCCAGCAGCCAAAGGGGTGAACCCTACGAGCAGTACTTC
TRBJ1-2 | . | . | TRBV28 | CASETDYGYTF | TGTGCCAGCGAGACAGACTATGGCTACACCTTC
TRBJ1-5 | . | . | TRBV28 | CASSLSSRPQHF | TGTGCCAGCAGTTTGAGTAGTAGGCCCCAGCATTTT
TRBJ1-1 | . | . | TRBV7-2 | CASSLDVGANTEAFF | TGTGCCAGCAGCTTAGATGTGGGGGCGAACACTGAAGCTTTCTTT
TRBJ1-3 | . | once | TRBV28 | CATVPYRIMNTIYF | TGTGCCACCGTTCCCTATCGTATCATGAACACCATATATTTT
TRBJ1-3 | TRBD1 | . | TRBV18 | CASSPLPGQGVTGNTIYF | TGTGCCAGCTCACCACTACCGGGACAGGGGGTTACTGGAAACACCATATATTTT
TRBJ2-7 | TRBD2 | . | TRBV5-1 | CASRLAGDQSYEQYF | TGCGCCAGCCGACTAGCGGGGGACCAGTCCTACGAGCAGTACTTC
TRBJ2-1 | TRBD2 | . | TRBV7-9 | CASSGTSGSSYNEQFF | TGTGCCAGCAGCGGGACTAGCGGGAGCTCGTACAATGAGCAGTTCTTC
TRBJ2-7 | TRBD1 | . | TRBV25-1 | CASSGWTGAATYEQYF | TGTGCCAGCAGTGGGTGGACAGGGGCCGCGACCTACGAGCAGTACTTC
TRBJ1-6 | TRBD1 | few | TRBV10-3 | CAISLDRSNSPLHF | TGTGCCATCAGTTTGGACAGGTCTAATTCACCCCTCCACTTT
TRBJ1-2 | TRBD1 | . | TRBV7-6 | CASSLFGRGNYGYTF | TGTGCCAGCAGCTTATTTGGCAGGGGGAACTATGGCTACACCTTC
TRBJ1-5 | . | . | TRBV9 | CASSAQPGPSQPQHF | TGTGCCAGCAGCGCCCAGCCAGGGCCCAGCCAGCCCCAGCATTTT
TRBJ2-6 | . | . | TRBV28 | CASSLHVSSGANVLTF | TGTGCCAGCAGTTTACACGTAAGCTCTGGGGCCAACGTCCTGACTTTC
TRBJ2-5 | . | once | TRBV19 | CASSTHREQETQYF | TGTGCCAGTAGTACCCACAGGGAACAAGAGACCCAGTACTTC
TRBJ2-7 | TRBD1 | . | TRBV3-1/TRBV3-2 | CASSPTGGEAEQYF | TGTGCCAGCAGCCCGACAGGGGGCGAGGCCGAGCAGTACTTC
TRBJ1-2 | . | . | TRBV19 | CASTPGADYGYTF | TGTGCCAGTACCCCGGGGGCCGACTATGGCTACACCTTC
TRBJ1-5 | . | once | TRBV30 | CAWSVRGGGQPQHF | TGTGCCTGGAGTGTACGGGGGGGAGGTCAGCCCCAGCATTTT
TRBJ2-7 | TRBD2 | . | TRBV7-6 | CASSLVSAGGREQYF | TGTGCCAGCAGCTTAGTGTCGGCGGGAGGGCGCGAGCAGTACTTC
TRBJ2-1 | TRBD1 | . | TRBV6-6 | CASIGRTGGSNEQFF | TGTGCCAGCATCGGAAGGACAGGGGGTAGTAATGAGCAGTTCTTC
TRBJ2-2 | . | . | TRBV7-3 | CASSLTRGGTGELFF | TGTGCCAGCAGCTTAACGCGAGGGGGCACCGGGGAGCTGTTTTTT
TRBJ2-5 | TRBD2 | . | TRBV6-5 | CASRLAGGETQYF | TGTGCGAGTCGCCTAGCGGGTGGGGAGACCCAGTACTTC
TRBJ1-2 | . | . | TRBV19 | CASSIGGEVGGYTF | TGTGCCAGTAGTATCGGGGGAGAAGTGGGTGGCTACACCTTC
TRBJ1-2 | . | . | TRBV28 | CASSLGGQPNYGYTF | TGTGCCAGCAGTTTAGGGGGACAACCCAACTATGGCTACACCTTC
TRBJ2-2 | . | . | TRBV11-2 | CASSLAGTNTGELFF | TGTGCCAGCAGCTTAGCCGGGACGAACACCGGGGAGCTGTTTTTT
TRBJ2-2 | . | . | TRBV19 | CASNLGANTGELFF | TGTGCCAGCAACTTAGGCGCGAACACCGGGGAGCTGTTTTTT
TRBJ1-2 | . | . | TRBV4-3 | CASSQGGGGYTF | TGCGCCAGCAGCCAGGGCGGGGGGGGCTACACCTTC
TRBJ1-1 | . | . | TRBV2 | CASSDSRPEAFF | TGTGCCAGCAGTGACTCACGGCCTGAAGCTTTCTTT
TRBJ2-7 | . | . | TRBV6-2/TRBV6-3 | CASSYWGEQYF | TGTGCCAGCAGTTACTGGGGAGAGCAGTACTTC
TRBJ1-1 | . | . | TRBV6-5 | CASSRGRNTEAFF | TGTGCCAGCAGCCGCGGACGGAACACTGAAGCTTTCTTT
TRBJ2-1 | TRBD1 | . | TRBV3-1/TRBV3-2 | CASSQDETGVVGYNEQFF | TGTGCCAGCAGCCAAGACGAGACAGGGGTGGTTGGCTACAATGAGCAGTTCTTC
TRBJ2-7 | . | once | TRBV7-2 | CASSPEGLFSYEQYF | TGTGCCAGCAGCCCCGAGGGGTTATTCTCCTACGAGCAGTACTTC
TRBJ1-2 | TRBD1 | . | TRBV19 | CASSRLTGGPNYGYTF | TGTGCCAGTAGCAGACTGACAGGGGGCCCCAACTATGGCTACACCTTC
TRBJ2-3 | TRBD1 | . | TRBV9 | CASSVDTGGFTDTQYF | TGTGCCAGCAGCGTAGATACAGGGGGTTTCACAGATACGCAGTATTTT
TRBJ1-5 | . | . | TRBV6-2/TRBV6-3 | CASSYRGTYQPQHF | TGTGCCAGCAGTTACCGCGGAACTTACCAGCCCCAGCATTTT
TRBJ1-1 | TRBD1 | . | TRBV9 | CASSPRQGLNTEAFF | TGTGCCAGCAGCCCCAGACAGGGCCTAAACACTGAAGCTTTCTTT
TRBJ2-7 | . | . | TRBV9 | CASSVVPGTTREQYF | TGTGCCAGCAGCGTAGTGCCGGGAACGACCCGCGAGCAGTACTTC
TRBJ1-6 | . | few | TRBV5-1 | CASSLVGFDSPLHF | TGCGCCAGCAGCTTGGTAGGCTTCGATTCACCCCTCCACTTT
TRBJ2-1 | . | . | TRBV6-5 | CASSYRSSGHKFF | TGTGCCAGCAGTTACCGCTCGAGCGGGCATAAGTTCTTC
TRBJ1-5 | TRBD1 | . | TRBV7-9 | CASSPTDRGKGQPQHF | TGTGCCAGCAGCCCCACGGACAGGGGGAAAGGTCAGCCCCAGCATTTT
TRBJ1-2 | TRBD1 | . | TRBV18 | CASSPLDRGDGYTF | TGTGCCAGCTCACCACTGGACAGGGGGGATGGCTACACCTTC
TRBJ1-2 | . | . | TRBV2 | CASSEEQGIGYTF | TGTGCCAGCAGTGAGGAACAGGGAATAGGCTACACCTTC
TRBJ2-1 | . | . | TRBV30 | CAWSVGQNYNEQFF | TGTGCCTGGAGTGTAGGACAAAACTACAATGAGCAGTTCTTC
TRBJ2-1 | . | . | TRBV15 | CATGKGVTHNEQFF | TGTGCCACCGGCAAAGGAGTTACCCACAATGAGCAGTTCTTC
TRBJ2-3 | . | . | TRBV3-1/TRBV3-2 | CASSQGPTGDTQYF | TGTGCCAGCAGCCAAGGCCCTACCGGAGATACGCAGTATTTT